One and the same sample provided the 27 T cell receptor beta chains below, sequenced in a study of shared clonotypes between healthy human individuals. Positive CCR7 selection of CD45RO-negative cells yielded the naive CD8 cells, and terminally differentiated effector memory CD45RA+ cells were excluded. Here immunoSEQ multiplex PCR was the method, and the copy in TCRdb shows in-frame clones only, minus some. The table lists about 600,000 clones, nearly 97% of them singletons. The sample consisted of naive CD8+ T cells sorted from blood. These receptors all come from a woman in her twenties or thirties in good health.

The chain employs TRBV15 and TRBJ1-5, with D tentatively TRBD1 (6 bases). The germline gives CDR1 LNHNV, CDR2 YYDKDF (reference sequence). V lost 5 bases, J lost 4 bases, and 18 bases lay in between. CDR3 length: 16 amino acids. CDR3 protein: CATSDRPFGANQPQHF. In DNA form, the CDR3 reads TGTGCCACCAGCGACAGGCCCTTTGGCGCAAATCAGCCCCAGCATTTT.

The chain uses TRBV29-1 and TRBJ2-1, with TRBD1 matching 8 bases. In germline, CDR1 is SQVTM, CDR2 ANQGSEA. V trimming: 6 bases; J trimming: 4 bases; junction bases outside the gene matches: 8. The CDR3 loop spans 14 amino acids. The CDR3 protein is CSVQGTGQYNEQFF. The CDR3 nucleotides read TGCAGCGTCCAAGGGACAGGCCAGTACAATGAGCAGTTCTTC.

This rearrangement joins TRBV4-2 to TRBJ1-2; D unclear. The V end lost 1 base, the J end lost 0 bases, and 15 bases lay between the germline ends. Germline V gives CDR1 LGHNA, CDR2 YNFKEQ. This CDR3 contains 17 residues. CDR3 sequence reads: CASSQVAAPGANYGYTF. The CDR3 DNA reads TGTGCCAGCAGCCAAGTTGCGGCGCCCGGAGCTAACTATGGCTACACCTTC.

The chain carries TRBV7-2 and TRBJ1-1; D not resolved. Germline V gives CDR1 SGHTA, CDR2 FQGNSA. V dropped 0 bases and J dropped 8 bases, with 10 bases sitting between them. This CDR3 has 13 residues. The CDR3 coding sequence is TGTGCCAGCAGCTTAGCGCTAACCATAGAAGCTTTCTTT. Translated: CASSLALTIEAFF.

This chain uses TRBV27 with TRBJ2-7, with D possibly being TRBD2 (7 bases). CDR3 length: 14 amino acids. Between the trimmed V and J ends, which lost 6 bases and 1 base, there was a span of 13 bases. Germline-derived CDR1 and CDR2 are MNHEY and SMNVEV (reference sequence). CDR3 sequence (DNA): TGTGCCAGCAGGCTCGGGGGGCGTTCCTACGAGCAGTACTTC. It specifies CASRLGGRSYEQYF.

The chain has TRBV27 and TRBJ1-2; a possible D gene is TRBD1 (5 bases). Trimming removed 3 bases at V and 4 bases at J, with 15 bases between. The CDR3 is 15 amino acids. Germline loops: CDR1 MNHEY, CDR2 SMNVEV (reference sequence). CDR3 amino acids: CASSFAGGGGYGYTF. CDR3 DNA sequence: TGTGCCAGCAGTTTTGCCGGGGGAGGTGGCTATGGCTACACCTTC.

The genes are TRBV4-2 and TRBJ2-7; perhaps TRBD2 as D (6 bases). The CDR3 is 17 residues long. The germline CDR1 and CDR2 sequences are LGHNA and YNFKEQ. V lost 4 bases and J lost 6, with 25 bases in between. CDR3 amino acids: CASSPGTWGEDLLEQYF. CDR3 coding DNA: TGTGCCAGCAGCCCCGGGACGTGGGGGGAGGATCTCCTCGAGCAGTACTTC.

This chain links TRBV19 with TRBJ2-7; TRBD2 agrees at 8 bases. The CDR3 covers 16 residues. CDR1 is LNHDA, CDR2 SQIVND, per germline (reference sequence). After removal of 4 bases from V and 0 bases from J, the junction contained 8 bases not matched to a gene. CDR3 DNA: TGTGCCAGTAGTAGGGATCGGGAGGGAAACTCCTACGAGCAGTACTTC. As protein: CASSRDREGNSYEQYF.

The chain couples TRBV19 to TRBJ2-7; D might be TRBD2 (6 bases). This CDR3 contains 15 residues. CDR1 and CDR2 (germline): LNHDA, SQIVND (reference sequence). V lost 5 bases to trimming and J lost 1 base, with 15 bases between them. The DNA for the CDR3 is TGTGCCAGTAGTCCCGGTTTAGCGGTTTCCTACGAGCAGTACTTC. It encodes CASSPGLAVSYEQYF.

The CDR3 DNA reads as TGTGCCAGCAGTCAAACTAGCGGGAACACCGGGGAGCTGTTTTTT. Protein product: CASSQTSGNTGELFF. The V and J genes are TRBV6-5 and TRBJ2-2, with 8 bases aligning to TRBD2. The CDR3 runs to 15 residues. Germline V CDR1 and CDR2: MNHEY, SVGAGI. The V segment lost 5 bases and the J segment 1 base; nucleotides outside the gene matches: 3.

This chain links TRBV9 with TRBJ2-7, with TRBD2 matching 9 bases. With 6 bases clipped from V and 6 bases from J, the junction kept 7 bases outside the gene matches. Germline V gene lookup returns CDR1 SGDLS and CDR2 YYNGEE. The CDR3 loop spans 13 amino acids. CDR3 DNA: TGTGCCAGCAACCCTAGCGGGACCGGCGAGCAGTACTTC. Its protein is CASNPSGTGEQYF. Drawing the rest from reference TRBV9 and TRBJ2-7, the complete variable domain is DSGVTQTPKHLITATGQRVTLRCSPRSGDLSVYWYQQSLDQGLQFLIQYYNGEERAKGNILERFSAQQFPDLHSELNLSSLELGDSALYFCASNPSGTGEQYFGPGTRLTVT.

V is TRBV19 and J is TRBJ2-1; TRBD1 agrees at 7 bases. The CDR3 has 15 amino acids. The V and J ends lost 4 bases and 7 bases, in that order; junction bases with no gene match: 10. CDR1 LNHDA and CDR2 SQIVND come from the germline V gene (reference sequence). CDR3 in amino acids: CASSRFGRGMNEQFF. CDR3 nucleotides: TGTGCCAGTAGTAGGTTTGGCAGGGGGATGAATGAGCAGTTCTTC.

This chain uses TRBV28 with TRBJ2-7, with a weak D call TRBD1 (6 bases). With 2 bases removed from V and 7 bases from J, the gap between germline ends came to 12 bases. The length of the CDR3 is 13 residues. Germline V gene data show CDR1 as MDHEN and CDR2 as SYDVKM. The CDR3 bases are TGTGCCAGCAGTTTAAGCTCTGGGACAGAGCAGTACTTC. Translation gives CASSLSSGTEQYF.

This clone was counted a single time. V is TRBV28 and J is TRBJ2-3; D unclear. Germline values: CDR1 MDHEN, CDR2 SYDVKM. V was cut by 1 base and J by 1 base, with 9 bases left in between. This CDR3 contains 15 residues. The CDR3 is CASSLLAVGTDTQYF. The CDR3 nucleotides are TGTGCCAGCAGTTTATTAGCTGTCGGCACAGATACGCAGTATTTT.

The genes are TRBV27 and TRBJ2-7; D is possibly TRBD1 (6 bases). Germline lookup yields CDR1 MNHEY and CDR2 SMNVEV (reference sequence). The germline V and J ends were trimmed by 3 bases and 8 bases, with 20 bases remaining between them. The CDR3 is 15 residues long. The CDR3 protein is CASSFHPGTNNQQYF. The CDR3 coding sequence is TGTGCCAGCAGTTTCCATCCCGGGACAAATAACCAGCAGTACTTC.

V gene TRBV4-2 combines with J gene TRBJ2-7, with TRBD2 identical over 7 bases. The V gene's germline CDR1 is LGHNA and CDR2 YNFKEQ. The CDR3 is 15 amino acids. Germline trimming cut 0 bases from V and 3 bases from J; bases unmatched to any gene: 5. The CDR3 reads CASSQDEGLVYEQYF. CDR3 nucleotide sequence: TGTGCCAGCAGCCAAGATGAAGGACTAGTCTACGAGCAGTACTTC.

Note on this clone: Other DNA sequences in this sample translate to the same CDR3. The chain has TRBV27 and TRBJ1-4; D uncertain. Trimming took 2 bases from V and 3 from J, leaving 7 bases between them. The CDR3 extends over 14 amino acids. The V gene's germline CDR1 is MNHEY and CDR2 SMNVEV (reference sequence). For the CDR3, the DNA is TGTGCCAGCAGTTTAGGTGGGGCTAATGAAAAACTGTTTTTT. It yields the protein CASSLGGANEKLFF.

The chain links TRBV6-8 to TRBJ2-5; D perhaps matches TRBD1 (6 bases). The J call is doubtful: the DNA matches TRBJ2-7 better. This CDR3 has 13 residues. CDR1 and CDR2 (germline): MNHGY, SAAAGT. The CDR3 region is CASRLQGPYEQYF. The DNA for the CDR3 is TGTGCCAGCAGACTTCAGGGGCCCTACGAGCAGTACTTC.

The rearrangement uses TRBV13 and TRBJ2-1; 11 bases fit TRBD2. The V gene's germline CDR1 is PRHDT and CDR2 FYEKMQ (reference sequence). CDR3 length: 15 residues. Unmatched junction bases numbered 7, after V lost 7 bases and J lost 5 bases. The chain's CDR3 is CASTRGTSGDNEQFF. The CDR3 DNA follows: TGTGCCAGCACCCGGGGGACTAGCGGTGACAATGAGCAGTTCTTC.

The chain carries TRBV7-2 and TRBJ2-1; 7 positions agree with TRBD2. From germline, CDR1 is SGHTA and CDR2 FQGNSA. This CDR3 region has 16 residues. V gave up 7 bases and J gave up 6 bases; unmatched junction bases: 15. The CDR3 loop is CASTLTAGLSGNEQFF. For the CDR3, the DNA is TGTGCCAGCACTCTAACAGCGGGATTAAGCGGCAATGAGCAGTTCTTC.

This sequence joins TRBV27 and TRBJ2-2; tentatively, D is TRBD2 (5 bases). The ends were cut back, 6 bases at V and 5 bases at J, with 10 bases in the middle. This CDR3 region has 13 residues. From germline, CDR1 is MNHEY and CDR2 SMNVEV (reference sequence). The DNA of the CDR3 is TGTGCCAGCAGACCGGGAACAACCGGGGAGCTGTTTTTT. This sequence encodes CASRPGTTGELFF.

This chain connects TRBV28 to TRBJ1-1, with 7 bases lining up with TRBD1. Germline loops: CDR1 MDHEN, CDR2 SYDVKM. The ends lost 7 bases at V and 4 bases at J; junction bases unmatched: 9. CDR3 length: 14 residues. This chain's CDR3 is CASNPGAGGTEAFF. DNA for the CDR3: TGTGCCAGCAACCCCGGGGCAGGGGGCACTGAAGCTTTCTTT.

This chain uses TRBV4-2 with TRBJ2-7, with 7 bases that match TRBD2. The CDR3 has 16 amino acids. CDR1 and CDR2 (germline): LGHNA, YNFKEQ. Unmatched junction bases numbered 5, after V lost 0 bases and J lost 0 bases. The CDR3 region is CASSQDWGEGSYEQYF. The CDR3 DNA reads as TGTGCCAGCAGCCAAGATTGGGGGGAGGGCTCCTACGAGCAGTACTTC.

This clone was seen once. The V call is TRBV28, the J call TRBJ2-3; 9 bases line up with TRBD2. Germline V gene lookup returns CDR1 MDHEN and CDR2 SYDVKM. The junction had 3 bases not matched to a gene; V was cut back by 2 bases and J by 3 bases. The CDR3 consists of 15 residues. CDR3 protein: CASSLVLAGTDTQYF. The CDR3 region has the DNA TGTGCCAGCAGTTTAGTCCTAGCGGGGACAGATACGCAGTATTTT. The variable domain in full, completed from reference TRBV28 and TRBJ2-3, reads DVKVTQSSRYLVKRTGEKVFLECVQDMDHENMFWYRQDPGLGLRLIYFSYDVKMKEKGDIPEGYSVSREKKERFSLILESASTNQTSMYLCASSLVLAGTDTQYFGPGTRLTVL.

This clone was counted once. The identical CDR3 is also encoded by other nucleotide sequences in the sample. This chain links TRBV7-9 with TRBJ2-1, with TRBD2 matching 7 bases. Trimming cost V 5 bases and J 4 bases; bases outside gene matches: 11. The CDR3 length is 16 residues. Germline CDR1 is SEHNR and CDR2 is FQNEAQ (reference sequence). CDR3 in amino acids: CASSPRGGSSYNEQFF. CDR3 nucleotide sequence: TGTGCCAGCAGCCCGAGGGGCGGGAGTAGTTACAATGAGCAGTTCTTC.

This clone was seen only once. The chain combines TRBV6-5 with TRBJ1-1; D not resolved. Germline V CDR1 and CDR2: MNHEY, SVGAGI. Trimming removed 5 bases at V and 3 bases at J, with 10 bases between. This CDR3 has 13 amino acids. This CDR3 reads CASSQTLHTEAFF. The DNA for the CDR3 is TGTGCCAGCAGTCAGACATTGCACACTGAAGCTTTCTTT.

The V gene is TRBV2, the J gene TRBJ2-7; a possible D gene is TRBD1 (5 bases). Trimming shortened V by 7 bases and J by 1 base, and 11 bases separated the two germline ends. This CDR3 has 13 amino acids. Germline CDR1 is SNHLY and CDR2 is FYNNEI. The CDR3 reads CASTQGSSYEQYF. CDR3 DNA sequence: TGTGCCAGCACGCAGGGTTCATCCTACGAGCAGTACTTC.